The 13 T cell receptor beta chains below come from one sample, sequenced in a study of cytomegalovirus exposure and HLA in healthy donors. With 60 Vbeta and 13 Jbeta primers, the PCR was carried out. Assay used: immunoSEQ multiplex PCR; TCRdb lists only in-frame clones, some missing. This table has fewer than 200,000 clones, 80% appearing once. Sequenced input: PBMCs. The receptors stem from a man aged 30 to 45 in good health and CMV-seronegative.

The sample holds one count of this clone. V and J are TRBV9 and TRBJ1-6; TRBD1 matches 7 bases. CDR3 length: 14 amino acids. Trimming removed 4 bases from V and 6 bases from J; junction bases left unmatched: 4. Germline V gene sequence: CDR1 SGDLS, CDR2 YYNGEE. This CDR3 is CASSNRDSNSPLHF. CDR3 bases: TGTGCCAGCAGCAACCGGGACAGTAATTCACCCCTCCACTTT.

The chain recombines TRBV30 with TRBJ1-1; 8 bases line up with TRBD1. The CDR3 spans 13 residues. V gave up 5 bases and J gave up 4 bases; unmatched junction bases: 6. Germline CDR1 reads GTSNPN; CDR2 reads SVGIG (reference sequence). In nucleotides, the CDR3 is TGTGCCTGGGACAGGGGAGGGGTCACTGAAGCTTTCTTT. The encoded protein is CAWDRGGVTEAFF.

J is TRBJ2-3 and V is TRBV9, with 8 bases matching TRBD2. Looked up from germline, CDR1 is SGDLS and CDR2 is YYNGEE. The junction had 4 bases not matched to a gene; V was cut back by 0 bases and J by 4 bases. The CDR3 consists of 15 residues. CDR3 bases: TGTGCCAGCAGCGTAGCGGGAGGGCTCCCAGATACGCAGTATTTT. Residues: CASSVAGGLPDTQYF.

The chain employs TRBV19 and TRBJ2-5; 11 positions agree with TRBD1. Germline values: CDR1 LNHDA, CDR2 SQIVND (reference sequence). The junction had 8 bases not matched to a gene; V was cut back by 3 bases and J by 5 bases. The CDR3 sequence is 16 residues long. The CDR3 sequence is CASSMFVGTGGETQYF. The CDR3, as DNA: TGTGCCAGTAGTATGTTTGTCGGGACAGGGGGGGAGACCCAGTACTTC. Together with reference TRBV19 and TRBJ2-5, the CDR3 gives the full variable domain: DGGITQSPKYLFRKEGQNVTLSCEQNLNHDAMYWYRQDPGQGLRLIYYSQIVNDFQKGDIAEGYSVSREKKESFPLTVTSAQKNPTAFYLCASSMFVGTGGETQYFGPGTRLLVL.

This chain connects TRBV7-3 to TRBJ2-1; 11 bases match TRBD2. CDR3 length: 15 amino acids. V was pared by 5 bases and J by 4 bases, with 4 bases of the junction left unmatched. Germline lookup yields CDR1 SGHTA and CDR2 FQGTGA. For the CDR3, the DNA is TGTGCCAGCAGCACGACTAGCGGGGCTTACAATGAGCAGTTCTTC. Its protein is CASSTTSGAYNEQFF.

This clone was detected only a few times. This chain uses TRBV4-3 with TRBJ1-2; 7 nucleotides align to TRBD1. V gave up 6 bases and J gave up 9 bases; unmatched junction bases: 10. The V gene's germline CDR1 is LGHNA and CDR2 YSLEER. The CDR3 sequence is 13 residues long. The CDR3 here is CASSLTNRGSYTF. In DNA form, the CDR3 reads TGCGCCAGCAGTCTGACGAACAGGGGTAGCTACACCTTC.

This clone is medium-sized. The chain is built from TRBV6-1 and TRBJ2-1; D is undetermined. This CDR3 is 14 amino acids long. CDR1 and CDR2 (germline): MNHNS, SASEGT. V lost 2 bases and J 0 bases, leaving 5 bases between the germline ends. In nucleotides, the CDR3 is TGTGCCAGCAGTGAACTACTCTCCTACAATGAGCAGTTCTTC. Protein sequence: CASSELLSYNEQFF.

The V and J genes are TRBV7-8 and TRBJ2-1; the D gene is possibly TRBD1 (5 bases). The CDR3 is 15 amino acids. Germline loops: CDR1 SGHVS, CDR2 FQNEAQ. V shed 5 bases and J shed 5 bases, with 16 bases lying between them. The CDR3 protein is CASSPQGIGNNEQFF. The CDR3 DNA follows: TGTGCCAGCAGCCCGCAGGGTATAGGAAACAATGAGCAGTTCTTC.

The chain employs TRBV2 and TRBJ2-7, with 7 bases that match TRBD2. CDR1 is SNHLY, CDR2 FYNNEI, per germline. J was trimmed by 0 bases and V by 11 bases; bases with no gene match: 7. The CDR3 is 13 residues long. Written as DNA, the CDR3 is TGTGCCGGGGGGGACGGGAGCTCCTACGAGCAGTACTTC. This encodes CAGGDGSSYEQYF. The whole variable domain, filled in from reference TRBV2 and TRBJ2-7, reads EPEVTQTPSHQVTQMGQEVILRCVPISNHLYFYWYRQILGQKVEFLVSFYNNEISEKSEIFDDQFSVERPDGSNFTLKIRSTKLEDSAMYFCAGGDGSSYEQYFGPGTRLTVT.

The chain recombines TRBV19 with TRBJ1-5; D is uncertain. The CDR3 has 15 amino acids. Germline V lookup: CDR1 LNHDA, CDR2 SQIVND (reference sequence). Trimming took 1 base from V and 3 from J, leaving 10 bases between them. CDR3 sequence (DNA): TGTGCCAGTAGTATAGGTTTACAGCTCAATCAGCCCCAGCATTTT. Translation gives CASSIGLQLNQPQHF.

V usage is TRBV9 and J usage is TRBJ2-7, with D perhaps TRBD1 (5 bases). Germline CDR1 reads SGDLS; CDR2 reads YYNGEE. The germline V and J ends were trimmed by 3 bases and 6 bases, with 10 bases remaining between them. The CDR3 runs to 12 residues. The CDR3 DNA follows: TGTGCCAGCAGCGGGGCAGGGCGCGAGCAGTACTTC. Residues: CASSGAGREQYF.

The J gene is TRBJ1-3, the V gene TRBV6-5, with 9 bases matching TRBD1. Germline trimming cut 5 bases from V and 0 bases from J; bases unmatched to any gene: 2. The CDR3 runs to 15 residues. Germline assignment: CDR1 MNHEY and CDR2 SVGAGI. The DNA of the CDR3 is TGTGCCAGCAGTGGGACAGGGAGCTCTGGAAACACCATATATTTT. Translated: CASSGTGSSGNTIYF.

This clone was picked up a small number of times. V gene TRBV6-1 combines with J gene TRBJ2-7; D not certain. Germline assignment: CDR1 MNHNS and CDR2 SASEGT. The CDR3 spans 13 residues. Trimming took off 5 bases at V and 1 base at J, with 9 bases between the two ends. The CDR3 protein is CASSTDKSYEQYF. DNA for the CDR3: TGTGCCAGCAGTACCGACAAGTCCTACGAGCAGTACTTC.